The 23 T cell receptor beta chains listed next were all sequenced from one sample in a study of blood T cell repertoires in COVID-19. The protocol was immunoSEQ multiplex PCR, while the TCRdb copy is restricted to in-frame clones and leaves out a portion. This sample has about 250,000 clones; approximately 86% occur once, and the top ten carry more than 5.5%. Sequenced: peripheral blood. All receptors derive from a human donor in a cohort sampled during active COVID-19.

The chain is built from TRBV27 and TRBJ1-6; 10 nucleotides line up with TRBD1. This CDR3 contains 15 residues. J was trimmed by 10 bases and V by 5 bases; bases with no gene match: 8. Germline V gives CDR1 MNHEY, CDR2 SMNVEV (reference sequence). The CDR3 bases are TGTGCCAGCAGTATGTTGACAGGGGGCCGGTCACCCCTCCACTTT. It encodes CASSMLTGGRSPLHF.

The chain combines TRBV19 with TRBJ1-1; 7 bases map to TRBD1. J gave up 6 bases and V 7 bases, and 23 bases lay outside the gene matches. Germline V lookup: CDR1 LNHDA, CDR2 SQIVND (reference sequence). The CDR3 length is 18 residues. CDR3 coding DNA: TGTGCCAGTACCCCCTTACCGGGACACTCGGGAGGGGGCCCTGAAGCTTTCTTT. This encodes CASTPLPGHSGGGPEAFF.

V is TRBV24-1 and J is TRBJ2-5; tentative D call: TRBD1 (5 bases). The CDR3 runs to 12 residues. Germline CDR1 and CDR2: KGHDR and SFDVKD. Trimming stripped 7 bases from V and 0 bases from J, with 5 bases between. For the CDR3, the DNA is TGTGCCACCAGGGACAACCAAGAGACCCAGTACTTC. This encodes CATRDNQETQYF.

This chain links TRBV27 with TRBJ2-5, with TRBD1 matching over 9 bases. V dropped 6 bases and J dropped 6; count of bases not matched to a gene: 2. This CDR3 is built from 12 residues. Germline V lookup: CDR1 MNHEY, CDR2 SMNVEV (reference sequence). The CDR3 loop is CASRTGGQTQYF. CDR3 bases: TGTGCCAGCAGGACAGGGGGGCAGACCCAGTACTTC.

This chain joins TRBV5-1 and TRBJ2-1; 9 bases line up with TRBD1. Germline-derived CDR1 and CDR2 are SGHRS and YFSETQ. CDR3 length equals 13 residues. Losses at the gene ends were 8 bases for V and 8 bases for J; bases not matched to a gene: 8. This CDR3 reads CASRDRAQDEQFF. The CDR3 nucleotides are TGCGCCAGTAGGGACAGGGCTCAGGATGAGCAGTTCTTC.

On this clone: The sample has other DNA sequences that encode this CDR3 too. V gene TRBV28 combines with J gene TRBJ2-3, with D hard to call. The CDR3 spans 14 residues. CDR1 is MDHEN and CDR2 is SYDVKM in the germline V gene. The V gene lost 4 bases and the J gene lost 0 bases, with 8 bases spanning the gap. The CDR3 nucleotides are TGTGCCAGCAGTTCCGAGACTAGCACAGATACGCAGTATTTT. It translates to CASSSETSTDTQYF.

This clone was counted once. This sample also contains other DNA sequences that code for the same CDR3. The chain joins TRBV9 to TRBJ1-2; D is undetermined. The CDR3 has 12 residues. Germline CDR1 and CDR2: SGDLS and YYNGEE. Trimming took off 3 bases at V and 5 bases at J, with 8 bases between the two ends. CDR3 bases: TGTGCCAGCAGCGGCCGGGGATATGGCTACACCTTC. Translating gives CASSGRGYGYTF.

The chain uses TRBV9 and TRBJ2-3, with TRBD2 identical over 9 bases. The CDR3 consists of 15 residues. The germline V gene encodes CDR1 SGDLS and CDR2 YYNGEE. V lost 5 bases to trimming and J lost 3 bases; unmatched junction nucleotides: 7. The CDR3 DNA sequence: TGTGCCAGCAGGAAAGTAGCGGGAGAAACAGATACGCAGTATTTT. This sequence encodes CASRKVAGETDTQYF.

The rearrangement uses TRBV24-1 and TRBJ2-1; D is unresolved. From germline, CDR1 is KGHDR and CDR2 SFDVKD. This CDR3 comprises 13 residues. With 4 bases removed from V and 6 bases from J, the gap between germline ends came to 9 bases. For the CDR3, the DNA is TGTGCCACCAGTGACTACAGTGCCAATGAGCAGTTCTTC. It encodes CATSDYSANEQFF.

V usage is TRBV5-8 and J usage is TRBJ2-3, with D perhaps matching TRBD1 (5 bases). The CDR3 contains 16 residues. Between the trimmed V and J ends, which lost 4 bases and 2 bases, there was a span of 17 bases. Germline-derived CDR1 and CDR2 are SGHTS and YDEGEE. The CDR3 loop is CASSPSAGPNTDTQYF. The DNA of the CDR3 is TGTGCCAGCAGCCCCTCCGCAGGGCCAAACACAGATACGCAGTATTTT.

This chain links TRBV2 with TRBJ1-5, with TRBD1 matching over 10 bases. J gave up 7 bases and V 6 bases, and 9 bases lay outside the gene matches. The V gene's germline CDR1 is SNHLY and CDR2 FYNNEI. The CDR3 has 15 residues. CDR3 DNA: TGTGCCAGCAGCCCAGACAGGGGGCTAGGACAGCCCCAGCATTTT. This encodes CASSPDRGLGQPQHF. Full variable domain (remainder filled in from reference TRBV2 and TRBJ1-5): EPEVTQTPSHQVTQMGQEVILRCVPISNHLYFYWYRQILGQKVEFLVSFYNNEISEKSEIFDDQFSVERPDGSNFTLKIRSTKLEDSAMYFCASSPDRGLGQPQHFGDGTRLSIL.

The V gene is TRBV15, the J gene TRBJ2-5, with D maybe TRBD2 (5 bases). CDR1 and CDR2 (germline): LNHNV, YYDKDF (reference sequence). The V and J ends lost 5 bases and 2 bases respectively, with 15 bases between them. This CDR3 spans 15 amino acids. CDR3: CATSAGSTQQETQYF. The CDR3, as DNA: TGTGCCACCAGCGCGGGTTCCACCCAACAAGAGACCCAGTACTTC.

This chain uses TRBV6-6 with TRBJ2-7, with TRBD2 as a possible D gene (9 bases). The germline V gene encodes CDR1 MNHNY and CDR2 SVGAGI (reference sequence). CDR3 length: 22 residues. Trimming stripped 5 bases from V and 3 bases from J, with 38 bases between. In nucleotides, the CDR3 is TGTGCCAGCAGTGGATCCTCGGGGTTGCAGGGGGCGACGGGACTAGCCGTCTACGAGCAGTACTTC. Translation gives CASSGSSGLQGATGLAVYEQYF.

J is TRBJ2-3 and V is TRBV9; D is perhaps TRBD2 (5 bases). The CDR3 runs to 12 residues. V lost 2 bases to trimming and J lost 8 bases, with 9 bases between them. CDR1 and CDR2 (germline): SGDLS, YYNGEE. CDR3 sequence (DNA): TGTGCCAGCAGCGTCTATGGAGGTACGCAGTATTTT. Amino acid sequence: CASSVYGGTQYF.

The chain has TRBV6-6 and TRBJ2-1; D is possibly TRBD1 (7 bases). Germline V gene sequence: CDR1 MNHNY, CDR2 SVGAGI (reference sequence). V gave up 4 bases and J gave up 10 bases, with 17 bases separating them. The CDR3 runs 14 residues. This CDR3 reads CASSSITAGGEQFF. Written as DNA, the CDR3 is TGTGCCAGCAGTTCTATCACGGCAGGGGGGGAGCAGTTCTTC.

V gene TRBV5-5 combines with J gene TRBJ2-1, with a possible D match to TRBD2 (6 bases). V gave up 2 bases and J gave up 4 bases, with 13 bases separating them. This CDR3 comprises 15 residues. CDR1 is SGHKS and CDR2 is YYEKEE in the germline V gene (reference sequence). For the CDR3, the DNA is TGTGCCAGCAGCTTAGAACTAGCAGGGTACAATGAGCAGTTCTTC. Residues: CASSLELAGYNEQFF.

The CDR3 sequence: CASSRQGPTYEQYF. The CDR3 DNA is TGTGCCAGCAGCCGCCAGGGCCCGACCTACGAGCAGTACTTC. V is TRBV6-5 and J is TRBJ2-7; possible D gene TRBD1, 5 bases. The CDR3 is 14 amino acids. V was cut by 6 bases and J by 2 bases, with 14 bases left in between. From germline, CDR1 is MNHEY and CDR2 SVGAGI.

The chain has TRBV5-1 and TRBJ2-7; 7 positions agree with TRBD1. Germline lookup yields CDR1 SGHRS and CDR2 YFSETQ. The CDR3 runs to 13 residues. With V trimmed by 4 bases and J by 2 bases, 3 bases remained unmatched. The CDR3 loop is CASSVGQAYEQYF. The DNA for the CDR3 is TGCGCCAGCAGCGTAGGACAGGCCTACGAGCAGTACTTC.

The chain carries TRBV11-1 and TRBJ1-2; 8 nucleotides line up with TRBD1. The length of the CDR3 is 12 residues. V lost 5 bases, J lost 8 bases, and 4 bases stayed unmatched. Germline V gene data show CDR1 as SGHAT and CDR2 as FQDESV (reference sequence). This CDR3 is CASSGDRIGYTF. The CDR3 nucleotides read TGTGCCAGCAGCGGGGACAGGATCGGCTACACCTTC. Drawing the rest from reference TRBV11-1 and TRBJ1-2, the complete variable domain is EAEVAQSPRYKITEKSQAVAFWCDPISGHATLYWYRQILGQGPELLVQFQDESVVDDSQLPKDRFSAERLKGVDSTLKIQPAELGDSAMYLCASSGDRIGYTFGSGTRLTVV.

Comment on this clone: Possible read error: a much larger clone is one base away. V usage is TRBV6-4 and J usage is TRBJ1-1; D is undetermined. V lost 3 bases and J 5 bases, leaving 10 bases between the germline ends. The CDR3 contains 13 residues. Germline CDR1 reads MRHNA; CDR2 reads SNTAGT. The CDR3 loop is CASSEGLRTEAFF. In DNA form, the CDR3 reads TGTGCCAGCAGTGAAGGTTTGAGGACTGAAGCTTTCTTT.

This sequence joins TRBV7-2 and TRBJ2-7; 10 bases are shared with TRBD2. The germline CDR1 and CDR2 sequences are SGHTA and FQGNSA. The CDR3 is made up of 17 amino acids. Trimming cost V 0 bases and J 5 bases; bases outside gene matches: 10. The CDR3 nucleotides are TGTGCCAGCAGCTTAGCGTCCCCTCTAGCGGGAGCTAACGAGCAGTACTTC. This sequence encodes CASSLASPLAGANEQYF.

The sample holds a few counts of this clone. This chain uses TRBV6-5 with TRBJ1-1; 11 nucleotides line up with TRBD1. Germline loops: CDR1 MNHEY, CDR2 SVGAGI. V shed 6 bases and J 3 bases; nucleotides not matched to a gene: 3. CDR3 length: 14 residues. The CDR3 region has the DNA TGTGCCAGCAGGGACAGGGGGCTGGACACTGAAGCTTTCTTT. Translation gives CASRDRGLDTEAFF.

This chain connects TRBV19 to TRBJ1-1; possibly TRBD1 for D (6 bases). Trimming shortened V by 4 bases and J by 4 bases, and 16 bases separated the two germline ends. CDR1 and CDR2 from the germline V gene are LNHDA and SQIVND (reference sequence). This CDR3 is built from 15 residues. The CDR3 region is CASSRRGGGGTEAFF. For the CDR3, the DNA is TGTGCCAGTAGTAGAAGAGGGGGTGGTGGCACTGAAGCTTTCTTT.